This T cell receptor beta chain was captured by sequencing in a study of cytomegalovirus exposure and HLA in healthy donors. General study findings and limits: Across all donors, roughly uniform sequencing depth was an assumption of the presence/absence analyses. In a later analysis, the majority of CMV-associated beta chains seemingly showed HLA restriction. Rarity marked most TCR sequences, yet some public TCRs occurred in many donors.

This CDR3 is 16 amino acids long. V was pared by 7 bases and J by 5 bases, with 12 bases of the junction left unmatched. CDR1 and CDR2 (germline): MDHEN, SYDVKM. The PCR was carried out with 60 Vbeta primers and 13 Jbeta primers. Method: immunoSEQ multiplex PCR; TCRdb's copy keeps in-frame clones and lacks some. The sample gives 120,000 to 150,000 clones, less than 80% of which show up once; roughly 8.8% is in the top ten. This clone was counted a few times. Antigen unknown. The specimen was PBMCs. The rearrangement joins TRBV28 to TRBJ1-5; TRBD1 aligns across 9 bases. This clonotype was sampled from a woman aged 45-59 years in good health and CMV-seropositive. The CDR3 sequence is CASTTSGTGKHQPQHF. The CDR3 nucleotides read TGTGCCAGCACCACCTCCGGGACAGGGAAGCATCAGCCCCAGCATTTT.